One sample yielded the 32 T cell receptor beta chains listed below, sequenced in a study of CD8+ T cells in alopecia areata. Treatment: oral pan-JAK inhibitor, 5-10 mg twice daily. Reverse transcription of extracted RNA yielded cDNA, which provided the sequencing template. Assay used: immunoSEQ multiplex PCR; TCRdb lists only in-frame clones, some missing. The sample has roughly 280,000 clones; 60% are singletons. The material was CD4+ T cells sorted from blood, obtained around week 54, from a patient treated with tofacitinib. These TCRs come from a human donor with alopecia areata.

The rearrangement uses TRBV2 and TRBJ2-3; 11 bases map to TRBD1. The germline V gene encodes CDR1 SNHLY and CDR2 FYNNEI. This CDR3 spans 14 amino acids. V lost 7 bases and J lost 6; bases outside the gene matches: 6. The chain's CDR3 is CASKRDRGSDTQYF. The CDR3 bases are TGTGCCAGCAAACGGGACAGGGGGTCCGATACGCAGTATTTT. The full variable domain, completed using reference TRBV2 and TRBJ2-3, is EPEVTQTPSHQVTQMGQEVILRCVPISNHLYFYWYRQILGQKVEFLVSFYNNEISEKSEIFDDQFSVERPDGSNFTLKIRSTKLEDSAMYFCASKRDRGSDTQYFGPGTRLTVL.

This chain joins TRBV29-1 and TRBJ1-1; D ambiguous. Germline CDR1 is SQVTM and CDR2 is ANQGSEA. CDR3 length equals 14 residues. V was trimmed by 6 bases and J by 0 bases, leaving 14 bases between them. This CDR3 reads CSVEIARLNTEAFF. The DNA of the CDR3 is TGCAGCGTCGAAATCGCGCGCTTGAACACTGAAGCTTTCTTT.

V and J are TRBV29-1 and TRBJ2-5; weak D call: TRBD2 (6 bases). Trimming shortened V by 3 bases and J by 7 bases, and 18 bases separated the two germline ends. From germline, CDR1 is SQVTM and CDR2 ANQGSEA. CDR3 length: 14 residues. The CDR3 sequence is CSVDYGGGGGTQYF. The CDR3 DNA follows: TGCAGCGTTGACTACGGGGGTGGAGGAGGGACCCAGTACTTC.

This chain joins TRBV6-5 and TRBJ2-7, with unresolved D. The CDR3 totals 12 residues. V lost 0 bases to trimming and J lost 5 bases, with 5 bases between them. Germline lookup yields CDR1 MNHEY and CDR2 SVGAGI. CDR3 region: CASSYSSHEQYF. The CDR3 region has the DNA TGTGCCAGCAGTTACTCTTCCCACGAGCAGTACTTC.

V is TRBV20-1 and J is TRBJ2-5; no clear D gene. Deletions cut 4 bases from V and 2 bases from J, with 5 bases between. The CDR3 is 11 amino acids. Germline V gene sequence: CDR1 DFQATT, CDR2 SNEGSKA (reference sequence). The CDR3 region is CSAKVQETQYF. The CDR3 bases are TGCAGTGCTAAAGTGCAAGAGACCCAGTACTTC.

This clone occurred a few times. The rearrangement joins TRBV5-6 to TRBJ2-7; no firm D call. This CDR3 contains 13 residues. V was cut by 4 bases and J by 1 base, with 9 bases left in between. CDR1 is SGHDT and CDR2 is YYEEEE in the germline V gene. The CDR3 coding sequence is TGTGCCAGCAGCAGGGTCCCGTCCTACGAGCAGTACTTC. Amino acid sequence: CASSRVPSYEQYF.

The chain combines TRBV7-8 with TRBJ1-6, with a tentative D call TRBD1 (6 bases). The CDR3 runs 16 residues. Germline CDR1 is SGHVS and CDR2 is FQNEAQ. V dropped 4 bases and J dropped 14 bases, with 24 bases sitting between them. The CDR3 protein is CASSSDPGTLSGTLHF. The CDR3 DNA sequence: TGTGCCAGCAGCTCCGACCCCGGGACACTCTCCGGGACCCTCCACTTT.

The chain is built from TRBV30 and TRBJ2-2; no definite D call. Germline V gene data show CDR1 as GTSNPN and CDR2 as SVGIG (reference sequence). V lost 0 bases and J 6 bases, leaving 14 bases between the germline ends. This CDR3 has 15 amino acids. The CDR3, as DNA: TGTGCCTGGAGTGTCACGGCGGCCCCCTCCGGGGAGCTGTTTTTT. This translates into CAWSVTAAPSGELFF.

A few counts support this clone. J is TRBJ2-5 and V is TRBV25-1; the D call may be TRBD1 or TRBD2 (5 bases each). The CDR3 contains 15 residues. With 2 bases removed from V and 5 bases from J, the gap between germline ends came to 15 bases. CDR1 and CDR2 from the germline V gene are MGHDK and SYGVNS. The chain's CDR3 is CASSEPTGSGETQYF. DNA of the CDR3: TGTGCCAGCAGTGAACCAACAGGTTCGGGGGAGACCCAGTACTTC.

CDR3 coding DNA: TGCACCAGCAGCCAAGATCCTGAGGACATTCCCCTAACTCCCCAACTCTACTATGGCTACACCTTC. Protein: CTSSQDPEDIPLTPQLYYGYTF. The gene calls are TRBV1 and TRBJ1-2; the table calls TRBD1, which could not be checked here. TRBV1 is deemed a pseudogene. CDR3 length equals 22 residues.

V is TRBV9 and J is TRBJ2-1; 8 bases agree with TRBD1. Germline V lookup: CDR1 SGDLS, CDR2 YYNGEE. The CDR3 consists of 15 residues. The V and J ends lost 0 bases and 3 bases, in that order; junction bases with no gene match: 2. Here the CDR3 DNA reads TGTGCCAGCAGCGTAGGGACAGGGAACTACAATGAGCAGTTCTTC. Its protein is CASSVGTGNYNEQFF.

Only a few counts were recorded for this clone. The chain combines TRBV19 with TRBJ2-5; 7 bases map to TRBD1. From germline, CDR1 is LNHDA and CDR2 SQIVND (reference sequence). This CDR3 is 16 amino acids long. Germline trimming cut 3 bases from V and 3 bases from J; bases unmatched to any gene: 10. CDR3 residues: CASSIEGTDLKETQYF. In DNA, the CDR3 is TGTGCCAGTAGTATCGAAGGGACAGACCTGAAAGAGACCCAGTACTTC.

This clone was picked up one time. This chain joins TRBV25-1 and TRBJ1-1, with unresolved D. The CDR3 totals 12 residues. Germline CDR1 reads MGHDK; CDR2 reads SYGVNS. V lost 0 bases, J lost 12 bases, and 11 bases lay in between. The CDR3 sequence is CASSEYTGTPFF. The CDR3 DNA reads as TGTGCCAGCAGTGAATACACGGGCACTCCTTTCTTT.

This clone has only a few counts. The chain links TRBV7-6 to TRBJ1-2; D call uncertain. Germline V gives CDR1 SGHVS, CDR2 FNYEAQ. Trimming left V 4 bases short and J 4 bases short, with 16 bases between. The CDR3 loop spans 15 amino acids. In DNA, the CDR3 is TGTGCCAGCAGCTCCCTTAAGGGCAAGGCCTATGGCTACACCTTC. It specifies CASSSLKGKAYGYTF.

This rearrangement joins TRBV29-1 to TRBJ2-1, with D maybe TRBD1 (6 bases). From germline, CDR1 is SQVTM and CDR2 ANQGSEA. The CDR3 sequence is 14 residues long. The V and J ends lost 3 bases and 2 bases respectively, with 11 bases between them. Here the CDR3 DNA reads TGCAGCGTTGAGGACAGACCCCCCTACAATGAGCAGTTCTTC. This codes for CSVEDRPPYNEQFF.

This clone was picked up a small number of times. This same CDR3 is encoded by further DNA sequences in the sample. V and J are TRBV6-6 and TRBJ1-5; TRBD1 is a possible D gene (5 bases). Germline V gene sequence: CDR1 MNHNY, CDR2 SVGAGI (reference sequence). Trimming pared 2 bases from V and 2 bases from J, leaving 7 bases between. CDR3 length: 14 residues. The CDR3 nucleotides read TGTGCCAGCAGTTACGGGGGAGGCAATCAGCCCCAGCATTTT. It translates to CASSYGGGNQPQHF.

In its sample, this clone was seen a few times. This chain uses TRBV7-9 with TRBJ2-5; D uncertain. This CDR3 spans 12 amino acids. CDR1 and CDR2 (germline): SEHNR, FQNEAQ (reference sequence). The V end was cut by 5 bases, the J end by 2 bases, with 6 bases between. The CDR3 loop is CASSTKQETQYF. DNA for the CDR3: TGTGCCAGCAGCACTAAACAAGAGACCCAGTACTTC.

This clone was seen a few times. The rearrangement uses TRBV5-1 and TRBJ1-1; 7 bases align to TRBD1. V was pared by 2 bases and J by 0 bases, with 7 bases of the junction left unmatched. The CDR3 length is 16 residues. CDR1 SGHRS and CDR2 YFSETQ come from the germline V gene. The CDR3 nucleotides are TGCGCCAGCAGCTTCCTACAGGGGCCCTTGAACACTGAAGCTTTCTTT. This encodes CASSFLQGPLNTEAFF. Using reference TRBV5-1 and TRBJ1-1 for the parts outside the CDR3, the full variable domain is KAGVTQTPRYLIKTRGQQVTLSCSPISGHRSVSWYQQTPGQGLQFLFEYFSETQRNKGNFPGRFSGRQFSNSRSEMNVSTLELGDSALYLCASSFLQGPLNTEAFFGQGTRLTVV.

In regard to this clone: This sample includes further DNA sequences coding for the same CDR3. This rearrangement joins TRBV9 to TRBJ2-3, with D unclear. Germline V gives CDR1 SGDLS, CDR2 YYNGEE. Trimming cost V 2 bases and J 5 bases, with 3 bases left between them. The CDR3 is 11 amino acids. The DNA of the CDR3 is TGTGCCAGCAGCGTGGAAGATACGCAGTATTTT. Its protein is CASSVEDTQYF.

The J gene is TRBJ1-2, the V gene TRBV10-3, with D tentatively TRBD1 (6 bases). The CDR3 is 15 residues long. Trimming stripped 0 bases from V and 4 bases from J, with 12 bases between. Per germline, CDR1 ENHRY and CDR2 SYGVKD. CDR3 nucleotide sequence: TGTGCCATCAGTGAGTCGCCAGGGGAGGCCTATGGCTACACCTTC. Residues: CAISESPGEAYGYTF.

This clone was detected a few times. This same CDR3 is encoded by further DNA sequences in the sample. This rearrangement joins TRBV7-9 to TRBJ2-5; D is uncertain. Germline V gene lookup returns CDR1 SEHNR and CDR2 FQNEAQ (reference sequence). The CDR3 has 11 amino acids. V gave up 3 bases and J gave up 5 bases, with 4 bases separating them. In nucleotides, the CDR3 is TGTGCCAGCAGCTTCGGGGAGACCCAGTACTTC. As protein: CASSFGETQYF.

The V call is TRBV10-3, the J call TRBJ2-5; D possibly corresponds to TRBD1 (5 bases). CDR3 length equals 14 residues. V was pared by 4 bases and J by 2 bases, with 11 bases between. Germline V gives CDR1 ENHRY, CDR2 SYGVKD. DNA for the CDR3: TGTGCCATCAGTGTGACAGCTGCTCAAGAGACCCAGTACTTC. Translation gives CAISVTAAQETQYF.

The CDR3 protein is CASTTSADTQYF. CDR3 DNA: TGTGCCAGCACGACTAGCGCAGATACGCAGTATTTT. The V call is TRBV11-2, the J call TRBJ2-3, with 8 nucleotides matching TRBD2. Germline V gene data show CDR1 as SGHAT and CDR2 as FQNNGV. The V segment lost 7 bases and the J segment 4 bases; nucleotides outside the gene matches: 1. This CDR3 spans 12 amino acids.

V usage is TRBV5-1 and J usage is TRBJ2-1; 7 positions match TRBD1. The CDR3 totals 14 residues. Trimming at V came to 3 bases and at J to 5 bases, leaving 5 bases not matched to a gene. Germline V gene lookup returns CDR1 SGHRS and CDR2 YFSETQ. The CDR3 here is CASSSGQADNEQFF. CDR3 nucleotides: TGCGCCAGCAGCTCCGGACAGGCGGACAATGAGCAGTTCTTC.

This clone was recorded a few times. Other DNA sequences of this sample code for an identical CDR3. The chain carries TRBV7-2 and TRBJ2-5; D gene unclear. The CDR3 runs 12 residues. Trimming removed 1 base from V and 5 bases from J, with 5 bases in between. CDR1 is SGHTA and CDR2 is FQGNSA in the germline V gene. CDR3 loop: CASSLVAETQYF. The CDR3 DNA reads as TGTGCCAGCAGCTTAGTAGCCGAGACCCAGTACTTC.

This clone turned up a few times. V gene TRBV7-9 combines with J gene TRBJ2-7, with 16 positions matching TRBD2. J lost 4 bases, V lost 5 bases, and 8 bases had no gene match. Germline V gene data show CDR1 as SEHNR and CDR2 as FQNEAQ (reference sequence). The CDR3 totals 17 residues. The CDR3, as DNA: TGTGCCAGCAGCCCGGGACTAGCGGGGGGGCCAGGTTACGAGCAGTACTTC. Translated, it gives CASSPGLAGGPGYEQYF.

This chain connects TRBV23-1 to TRBJ1-2, with a tentative D call TRBD1 (5 bases). TRBV23-1 belongs to the ORF category, with a function that is uncertain. This CDR3 is 15 amino acids long. Trimming cost V 0 bases and J 7 bases, with 15 bases left between them. In DNA, the CDR3 is TGCGCCAGCAGTCAATCTCTAGGGACGGCCCTTGGCTACACCTTC. Translating it yields CASSQSLGTALGYTF.

A remark on this clone: Other DNA sequences from this sample encode an identical CDR3 as well. V usage is TRBV10-2 and J usage is TRBJ1-5; D is undetermined. The germline gives CDR1 WSHSY, CDR2 SAAADI. V was cut by 3 bases and J by 6 bases, with 9 bases left in between. The CDR3 runs 13 residues. This CDR3 reads CASSDSRSQPQHF. For the CDR3, the DNA is TGCGCCAGCAGTGATTCCCGGAGTCAGCCCCAGCATTTT.

About this clone itself: Other nucleotide sequences from this sample produce the same CDR3. The chain couples TRBV27 to TRBJ1-1; D ambiguous. Germline loops: CDR1 MNHEY, CDR2 SMNVEV (reference sequence). V dropped 3 bases and J dropped 1 base, with 6 bases sitting between them. The CDR3 has 13 amino acids. The CDR3 region is CASSFRRNTEAFF. CDR3 nucleotide sequence: TGTGCCAGCAGTTTTCGGCGGAACACTGAAGCTTTCTTT.

The chain combines TRBV30 with TRBJ1-2; the D is unclear. Trimming took 2 bases from V and 4 from J, leaving 11 bases between them. The CDR3 is 13 amino acids. Germline lookup yields CDR1 GTSNPN and CDR2 SVGIG (reference sequence). CDR3 DNA sequence: TGTGCCTGGAGTCCCAGTTTCGGCTATGGCTACACCTTC. This gives the protein CAWSPSFGYGYTF. The variable domain in full, completed from reference TRBV30 and TRBJ1-2, reads SQTIHQWPATLVQPVGSPLSLECTVEGTSNPNLYWYRQAAGRGLQLLFYSVGIGQISSEVPQNLSASRPQDRQFILSSKKLLLSDSGFYLCAWSPSFGYGYTFGSGTRLTVV.

This clone showed up just once. The chain has TRBV30 and TRBJ1-5; D possibly corresponds to TRBD1 (6 bases). Trimming removed 5 bases from V and 1 base from J, with 9 bases in between. This CDR3 contains 13 residues. The germline V gene has CDR1 GTSNPN and CDR2 SVGIG (reference sequence). Here the CDR3 DNA reads TGTGCCTGGCGACAGGAAAGCAATCAGCCCCAGCATTTT. Its translation is CAWRQESNQPQHF.

The genes are TRBV19 and TRBJ2-5; the match to TRBD2 covers 10 bases. V was clipped by 7 bases and J by 4 bases; unmatched bases: 9. The CDR3 is made up of 15 amino acids. Germline V lookup: CDR1 LNHDA, CDR2 SQIVND (reference sequence). The CDR3 nucleotides read TGTGCCAGTAAGCGGGGGGGACCCACCCCAGAGACCCAGTACTTC. Amino acids: CASKRGGPTPETQYF.